The sequence of this TCR beta chain was determined in a study of T cells in Graves' hyperthyroidism and ophthalmopathy. Study-wide results and caveats: Peripheral blood also featured most of the thyroid clonotypes expanded above 0.001.

Trimming at V came to 7 bases and at J to 5 bases, leaving 10 bases not matched to a gene. Germline-derived CDR1 and CDR2 are MGHRA and YSYEKL. The CDR3 runs 14 residues. As regards this clonotype: What it recognizes is unknown.

The TCR beta CDR3 regions underwent amplification using RNA transcripts as the source. During a first-round RT-PCR of the TCR CDR3, the HTBI primer set was used. TCRdb independently ran MiXCR on the multiplex PCR reads; one entry per CDR3 protein. The sample gives hundreds of thousands of distinct CDR3 sequences, approximately 14% of which show up once; less than 15% is in the top ten. The sample taken for sequencing was blood. This clonotype was obtained from a man aged 18 to 30 with Graves' ophthalmopathy. The chain is built from TRBV4-1 and TRBJ2-5; 7 bases map to TRBD1. The CDR3 sequence: CASTPEDRRETQYF. CDR3 DNA sequence: TGCGCCAGCACTCCAGAGGACAGGAGGGAGACCCAGTACTTC.